A single sample is the source of the 23 T cell receptor beta chains below, sequenced in a study of T cells in Graves' hyperthyroidism and ophthalmopathy. The investigators amplified TCR beta CDR3 regions from RNA transcripts. Researchers ran a first-round RT-PCR on the TCR CDR3 using the HTBI primer set. Using its own MiXCR run on the multiplex PCR reads, TCRdb lists one record per CDR3 protein. The repertoire consists of roughly 420,000 distinct CDR3 sequences, with 15% to 17% occurring once and the leading ten covering less than 15%. The sample was blood. The source is a woman younger than 30 with Graves' hyperthyroidism.

This clonotype was detected ten times or more. V is TRBV24-1 and J is TRBJ1-5; D may be TRBD1 (6 bases). With 4 bases removed from V and 4 bases from J, the gap between germline ends came to 10 bases. The CDR3 is 14 amino acids. Germline V gene lookup returns CDR1 KGHDR and CDR2 SFDVKD. The CDR3 here is CATSDSRGNQPQHF. CDR3 coding DNA: TGTGCCACCAGTGACTCCAGGGGTAATCAGCCCCAGCATTTT.

This clonotype has ten or more counts. V usage is TRBV7-9 and J usage is TRBJ1-2, with a weak D call TRBD1 (6 bases). CDR1 is SEHNR and CDR2 is FQNEAQ in the germline V gene (reference sequence). The germline V and J ends were trimmed by 0 bases and 1 base, with 9 bases remaining between them. This CDR3 is 15 amino acids long. CDR3 DNA sequence: TGTGCCAGCAGCTTAGCAGGGGGTCTTAACTATGGCTACACCTTC. This codes for CASSLAGGLNYGYTF. The full variable domain, completed using reference TRBV7-9 and TRBJ1-2, is DTGVSQNPRHKITKRGQNVTFRCDPISEHNRLYWYRQTLGQGPEFLTYFQNEAQLEKSRLLSDRFSAERPKGSFSTLEIQRTEQGDSAMYLCASSLAGGLNYGYTFGSGTRLTVV.

This clonotype was detected many times. The rearrangement uses TRBV20-1 and TRBJ1-1; D is possibly TRBD1 (5 bases). The CDR3 contains 13 residues. Germline CDR1 is DFQATT and CDR2 is SNEGSKA (reference sequence). V lost 6 bases, J lost 4 bases, and 15 bases lay in between. The CDR3 nucleotides read TGCAGTGCGGCGGGACGCGGGGTCACTGAAGCTTTCTTT. Its translation is CSAAGRGVTEAFF.

Only a few counts were recorded for this clonotype. The V and J genes are TRBV19 and TRBJ2-2; D remains ambiguous. The CDR3 is 11 amino acids. The V gene lost 2 bases and the J gene lost 5 bases, with 0 bases spanning the gap. CDR1 is LNHDA, CDR2 SQIVND, per germline (reference sequence). This chain's CDR3 is CASSITGELFF. CDR3 bases: TGTGCCAGTAGTATAACCGGGGAGCTGTTTTTT.

This clonotype was seen at least ten times. The rearrangement joins TRBV24-1 to TRBJ2-7; D possibly corresponds to TRBD1 (6 bases). The CDR3 runs 16 residues. The ends were cut back, 4 bases at V and 1 base at J, with 16 bases in the middle. From germline, CDR1 is KGHDR and CDR2 SFDVKD. CDR3 region: CATSDSTGSGSYEQYF. The CDR3 DNA reads as TGTGCCACCAGTGACTCAACAGGGTCGGGGTCCTACGAGCAGTACTTC.

V gene TRBV6-5 combines with J gene TRBJ2-5; TRBD2 aligns across 15 bases. CDR1 is MNHEY and CDR2 is SVGAGI in the germline V gene. J lost 3 bases, V lost 2 bases, and 19 bases had no gene match. The CDR3 runs 22 residues. The CDR3 coding sequence is TGTGCCAGCAGTTACCCCCTCGATAGAGGGTCGGGGACTAGCGGGAGGAAAGAGACCCAGTACTTC. It codes for CASSYPLDRGSGTSGRKETQYF.

This clonotype appeared many times. The chain links TRBV12-3 or TRBV12-4 to TRBJ1-2; D not certain. CDR3 size: 17 residues. V lost 2 bases and J lost 0, with 16 bases in between. The CDR3 reads CASSLRGRLYANYGYTF. The CDR3 bases are TGTGCCAGCAGTTTACGCGGCAGGCTCTACGCTAACTATGGCTACACCTTC.

Ten or more counts support this clonotype. This chain uses TRBV11-2 with TRBJ2-3, with 11 bases lining up with TRBD1. V gave up 1 base and J gave up 4 bases; unmatched junction bases: 7. Germline-derived CDR1 and CDR2 are SGHAT and FQNNGV. This CDR3 comprises 17 residues. The CDR3 here is CASSLVVGQGGADTQYF. CDR3 sequence (DNA): TGTGCCAGCAGCTTAGTGGTGGGACAGGGGGGCGCAGATACGCAGTATTTT.

In its sample, this clonotype was seen a few times. The rearrangement links TRBV28 to TRBJ1-1; D is unresolved. This CDR3 has 14 amino acids. Looked up from germline, CDR1 is MDHEN and CDR2 is SYDVKM. The V and J ends lost 6 bases and 4 bases respectively, with 15 bases between them. As DNA, the CDR3 is TGTGCCAGCAGCGCCGTCGGGGTTTTCACTGAAGCTTTCTTT. This encodes CASSAVGVFTEAFF.

This chain connects TRBV7-2 to TRBJ2-3; D might be TRBD2 (7 bases). This CDR3 comprises 16 residues. Trimming stripped 1 base from V and 9 bases from J, with 20 bases between. Germline CDR1 SGHTA, CDR2 FQGNSA. CDR3 DNA: TGTGCCAGCAGCTTAGTAGGCGGGGGAGGGGGGCGGACGCAGTATTTT. Amino acids: CASSLVGGGGGRTQYF.

This clonotype showed up many times. The V call is TRBV7-8, the J call TRBJ2-5; D gene uncertain. CDR3 length equals 15 residues. CDR1 SGHVS and CDR2 FQNEAQ come from the germline V gene. Between the trimmed V and J ends, which lost 7 bases and 2 bases, there was a span of 17 bases. The CDR3, as DNA: TGTGCCAGCATCCCCCTGGGCACAGCTCAAGAGACCCAGTACTTC. It translates to CASIPLGTAQETQYF.

This clonotype was observed a handful of times. The J gene is TRBJ2-1, the V gene TRBV13; the D is unclear. The CDR3 is 16 residues long. V was clipped by 0 bases and J by 7 bases, with 16 bases between them. Germline V gives CDR1 PRHDT, CDR2 FYEKMQ (reference sequence). The chain's CDR3 is CASSLGRNWGSNEQFF. CDR3 coding DNA: TGTGCCAGCAGCTTAGGGCGGAATTGGGGTTCGAATGAGCAGTTCTTC.

This chain links TRBV20-1 with TRBJ1-6; 8 bases match TRBD1. The V gene's germline CDR1 is DFQATT and CDR2 SNEGSKA (reference sequence). The V gene end was trimmed by 4 bases and the J gene end by 7 bases; junction bases not matched to a gene: 3. CDR3 length equals 13 residues. In nucleotides, the CDR3 is TGCAGTGCTACAGACAGGGGAAATTCACCCCTCCACTTT. It yields the protein CSATDRGNSPLHF.

In its sample, this clonotype was seen many times. V usage is TRBV18 and J usage is TRBJ2-1, with D unresolved. This CDR3 region has 16 residues. Germline V gives CDR1 KGHSH, CDR2 LQKENI. V lost 6 bases, J lost 6 bases, and 21 bases lay in between. Written as DNA, the CDR3 is TGTGCCAGCTCCCACCCGCCCCAGGTTAACGCCAATGAGCAGTTCTTC. This encodes CASSHPPQVNANEQFF.

This clonotype was found a few times. A single base separates this from a much larger clone, so it may be a read error. Here the CDR3 omits its conserved ending phenylalanine or tryptophan, so a read error is the likely source. CDR3 coding DNA: TGTGCCAGCAGTTCCTGGAGAGGGGCTTCCACTGAAGCTTTCTCT. This encodes CASSSWRGASTEAFS. This rearrangement joins TRBV28 to TRBJ1-1, with D tentatively TRBD1 (5 bases). Trimming shortened V by 4 bases and J by 4 bases, and 16 bases separated the two germline ends. The germline V gene encodes CDR1 MDHEN and CDR2 SYDVKM. There are 15 residues in the CDR3.

Worth noting for this clonotype: A much larger clonotype is one base distant, so this may be a read error. This chain joins TRBV20-1 and TRBJ2-1; the match to TRBD2 covers 7 bases. The CDR3 is 13 amino acids. Per germline, CDR1 DFQATT and CDR2 SNEGSKA (reference sequence). V lost 3 bases and J lost 14; bases outside the gene matches: 13. The CDR3 region is CSAREPGGWEEFF. The CDR3 bases are TGCAGTGCTAGGGAGCCCGGGGGGTGGGAGGAGTTCTTC.

This clonotype was picked up many times. The chain links TRBV28 to TRBJ2-1; 11 bases line up with TRBD2. This CDR3 spans 15 amino acids. V shed 7 bases and J 6 bases; nucleotides not matched to a gene: 8. Germline V gene sequence: CDR1 MDHEN, CDR2 SYDVKM. The CDR3, as DNA: TGTGCCAGCACCCTACTAGCGGGAGCTGTCAATGAGCAGTTCTTC. It specifies CASTLLAGAVNEQFF.

This clonotype was found many times. V is TRBV20-1 and J is TRBJ1-6; D is undetermined. V lost 1 base and J 6 bases, leaving 7 bases between the germline ends. There are 13 residues in the CDR3. Germline CDR1 and CDR2: DFQATT and SNEGSKA (reference sequence). As DNA, the CDR3 is TGCAGTGCTAGAGCCACGGGTAATTCACCCCTCCACTTT. Protein product: CSARATGNSPLHF.

The chain has TRBV5-1 and TRBJ2-1; 7 bases are shared with TRBD2. CDR3 length: 18 residues. The germline gives CDR1 SGHRS, CDR2 YFSETQ. The V segment lost 4 bases and the J segment 1 base; nucleotides outside the gene matches: 14. This CDR3 is CASSQDRLGGVSYNEQFF. CDR3 coding DNA: TGCGCCAGCAGCCAAGACCGCCTGGGGGGGGTTTCCTACAATGAGCAGTTCTTC.

V gene TRBV7-2 combines with J gene TRBJ1-3; no reliable D call. Germline lookup yields CDR1 SGHTA and CDR2 FQGNSA. V dropped 10 bases and J dropped 4 bases, with 17 bases sitting between them. This CDR3 has 14 amino acids. The CDR3: CAIEYRASGNTIYF. In DNA, the CDR3 is TGTGCCATCGAATACAGAGCTTCCGGAAACACCATATATTTT.

This clonotype was observed a handful of times. This chain links TRBV5-4 with TRBJ1-2; D unresolved. V shed 4 bases and J shed 2 bases, with 12 bases lying between them. From germline, CDR1 is SGHNT and CDR2 YYREEE (reference sequence). This CDR3 region has 14 residues. CDR3 amino acids: CASSPEAANYGYTF. The CDR3 nucleotides are TGTGCCAGCAGCCCGGAAGCGGCCAACTATGGCTACACCTTC.

This clonotype showed up many times. The rearrangement links TRBV28 to TRBJ1-1, with D hard to call. Germline CDR1 reads MDHEN; CDR2 reads SYDVKM. Trimming took 11 bases from V and 9 from J, leaving 13 bases between them. The CDR3 loop spans 10 amino acids. DNA of the CDR3: TGTGCCTCGCGGGGTCCCCAAGCTTTCTTT. Protein: CASRGPQAFF.

This clonotype was counted many times. J is TRBJ2-7 and V is TRBV6-2 or TRBV6-3; D possibly matches TRBD1 or TRBD2 (6 bases each). The V and J ends lost 2 bases and 0 bases respectively, with 11 bases between them. This CDR3 contains 15 residues. From germline, CDR1 is MNHEY and CDR2 SVGEGT. CDR3 amino acids: CASSYVGGHSYEQYF. In DNA, the CDR3 is TGTGCCAGCAGTTACGTGGGGGGACACTCCTACGAGCAGTACTTC.